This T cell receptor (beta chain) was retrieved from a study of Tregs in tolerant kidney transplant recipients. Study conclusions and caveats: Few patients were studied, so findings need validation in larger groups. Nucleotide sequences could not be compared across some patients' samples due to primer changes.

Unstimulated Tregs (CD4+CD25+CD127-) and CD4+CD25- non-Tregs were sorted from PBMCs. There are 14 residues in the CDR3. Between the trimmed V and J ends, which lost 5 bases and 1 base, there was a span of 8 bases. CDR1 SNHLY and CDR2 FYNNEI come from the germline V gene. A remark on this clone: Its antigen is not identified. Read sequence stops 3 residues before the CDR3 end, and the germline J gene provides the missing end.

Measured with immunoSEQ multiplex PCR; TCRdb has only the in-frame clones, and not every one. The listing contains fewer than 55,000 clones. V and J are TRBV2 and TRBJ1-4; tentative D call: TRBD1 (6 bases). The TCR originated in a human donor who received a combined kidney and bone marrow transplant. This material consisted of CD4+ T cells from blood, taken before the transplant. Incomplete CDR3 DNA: TGTGCCAGCAGTAACAGGGAAACTAATGAAAAA. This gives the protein CASSNRETNEK. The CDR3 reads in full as CASSNRETNEKLFF.